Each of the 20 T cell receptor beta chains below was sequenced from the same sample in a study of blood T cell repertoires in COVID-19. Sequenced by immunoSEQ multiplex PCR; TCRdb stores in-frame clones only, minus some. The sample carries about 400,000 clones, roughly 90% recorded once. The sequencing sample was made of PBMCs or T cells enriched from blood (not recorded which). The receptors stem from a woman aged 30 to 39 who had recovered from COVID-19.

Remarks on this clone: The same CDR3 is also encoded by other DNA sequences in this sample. CDR3 region: CASSLVLRGYGYTF. CDR3 sequence (DNA): TGCGCCAGCAGCTTGGTCCTGCGGGGCTATGGCTACACCTTC. The chain employs TRBV5-1 and TRBJ1-2; the D is unclear. This CDR3 has 14 residues. Germline V gene lookup returns CDR1 SGHRS and CDR2 YFSETQ. V was clipped by 0 bases and J by 4 bases, with 10 bases between them.

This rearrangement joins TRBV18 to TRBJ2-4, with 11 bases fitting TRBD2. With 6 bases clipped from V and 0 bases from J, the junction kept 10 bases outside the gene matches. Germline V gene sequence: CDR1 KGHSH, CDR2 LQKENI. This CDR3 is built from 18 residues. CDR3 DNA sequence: TGTGCCAGCTCGCTTCTAGCGGGAGGTCCCTTAGCCAAAAACATTCAGTACTTC. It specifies CASSLLAGGPLAKNIQYF.

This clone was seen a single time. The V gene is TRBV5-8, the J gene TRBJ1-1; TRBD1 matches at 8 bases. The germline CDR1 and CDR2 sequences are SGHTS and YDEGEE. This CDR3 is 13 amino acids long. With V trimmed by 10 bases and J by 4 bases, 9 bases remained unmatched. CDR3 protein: CAGPRQGRTEAFF. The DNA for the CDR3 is TGTGCCGGGCCACGACAGGGGCGCACTGAAGCTTTCTTT.

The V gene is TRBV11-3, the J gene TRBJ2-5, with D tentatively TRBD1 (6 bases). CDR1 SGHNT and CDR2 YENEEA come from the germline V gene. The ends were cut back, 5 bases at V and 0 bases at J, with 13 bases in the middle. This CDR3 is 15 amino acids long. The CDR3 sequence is CASSPGGQNQETQYF. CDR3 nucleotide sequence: TGTGCCAGCAGCCCTGGAGGACAGAACCAAGAGACCCAGTACTTC.

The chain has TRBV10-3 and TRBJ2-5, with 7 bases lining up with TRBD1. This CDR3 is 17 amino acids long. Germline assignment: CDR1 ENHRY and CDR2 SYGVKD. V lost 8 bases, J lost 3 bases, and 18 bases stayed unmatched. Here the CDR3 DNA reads TGTGCCATCGGGTCTCAGGGGGTTCCCCGTGGGGAAGAGACCCAGTACTTC. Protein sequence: CAIGSQGVPRGEETQYF.

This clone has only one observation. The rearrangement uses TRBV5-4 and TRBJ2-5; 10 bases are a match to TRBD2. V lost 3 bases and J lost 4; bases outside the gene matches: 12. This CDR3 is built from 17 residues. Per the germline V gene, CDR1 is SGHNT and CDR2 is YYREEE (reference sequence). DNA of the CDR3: TGTGCCAGCAGCTGGGGCGGGCTAGCGGGAGTTGGAGAGACCCAGTACTTC. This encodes CASSWGGLAGVGETQYF.

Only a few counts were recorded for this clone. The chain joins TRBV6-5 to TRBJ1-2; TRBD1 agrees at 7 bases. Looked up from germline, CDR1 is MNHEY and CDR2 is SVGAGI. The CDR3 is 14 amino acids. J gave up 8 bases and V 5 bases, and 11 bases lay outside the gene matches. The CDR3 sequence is CASSTRQGRGGYTF. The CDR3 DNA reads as TGTGCCAGCAGTACCAGACAGGGTAGAGGGGGCTACACCTTC.

This CDR3 is CATSERTAKGYQPQHF. The DNA of the CDR3 is TGTGCCACCAGTGAAAGGACAGCGAAAGGGTATCAGCCCCAGCATTTT. The chain joins TRBV24-1 to TRBJ1-5, with D perhaps matching TRBD1 (6 bases). CDR3 length: 16 amino acids. In germline, CDR1 is KGHDR, CDR2 SFDVKD. V lost 4 bases to trimming and J lost 5 bases, with 17 bases between them.

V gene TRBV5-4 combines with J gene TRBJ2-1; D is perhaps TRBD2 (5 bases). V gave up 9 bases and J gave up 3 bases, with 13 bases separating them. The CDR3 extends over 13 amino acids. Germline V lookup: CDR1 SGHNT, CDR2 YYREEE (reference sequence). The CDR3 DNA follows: TGTGCCATCATCCAGAGGGACTACAATGAGCAGTTCTTC. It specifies CAIIQRDYNEQFF.

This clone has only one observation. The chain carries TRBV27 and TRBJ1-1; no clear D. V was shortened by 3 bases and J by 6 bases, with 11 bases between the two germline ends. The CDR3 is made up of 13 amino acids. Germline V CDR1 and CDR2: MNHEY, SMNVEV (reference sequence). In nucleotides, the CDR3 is TGTGCCAGCAGTTTTAACGGGTTCTCTGAAGCTTTCTTT. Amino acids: CASSFNGFSEAFF.

The CDR3 region has the DNA TGCGCCAGCAGCCAAGTGGCGGGTTGGTACGAGCAGTACTTC. This encodes CASSQVAGWYEQYF. The rearrangement links TRBV4-1 to TRBJ2-7, with D possibly being TRBD2 (5 bases). Trimming left V 1 base short and J 4 bases short, with 11 bases between. There are 14 residues in the CDR3. CDR1 and CDR2 from the germline V gene are MGHRA and YSYEKL.

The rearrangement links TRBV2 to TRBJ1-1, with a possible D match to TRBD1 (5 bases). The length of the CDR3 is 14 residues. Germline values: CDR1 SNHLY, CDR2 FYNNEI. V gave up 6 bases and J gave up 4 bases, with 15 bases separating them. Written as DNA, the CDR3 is TGTGCCAGCAGGATCCGAGGGGAGGGCACTGAAGCTTTCTTT. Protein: CASRIRGEGTEAFF. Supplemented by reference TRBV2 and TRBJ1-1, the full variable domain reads EPEVTQTPSHQVTQMGQEVILRCVPISNHLYFYWYRQILGQKVEFLVSFYNNEISEKSEIFDDQFSVERPDGSNFTLKIRSTKLEDSAMYFCASRIRGEGTEAFFGQGTRLTVV.

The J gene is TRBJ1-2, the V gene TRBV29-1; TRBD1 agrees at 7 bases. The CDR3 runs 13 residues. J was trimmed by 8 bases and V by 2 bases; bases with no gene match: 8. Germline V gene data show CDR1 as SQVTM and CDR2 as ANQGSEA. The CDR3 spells CSVETRTGRGYTF. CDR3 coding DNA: TGCAGCGTTGAAACCAGGACAGGCCGGGGCTACACCTTC.

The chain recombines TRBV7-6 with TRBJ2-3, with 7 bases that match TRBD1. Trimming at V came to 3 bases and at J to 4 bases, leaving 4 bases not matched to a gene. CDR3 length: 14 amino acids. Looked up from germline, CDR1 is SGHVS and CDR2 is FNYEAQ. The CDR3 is CASSFTQGADTQYF. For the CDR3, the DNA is TGTGCCAGCAGCTTTACGCAGGGGGCAGATACGCAGTATTTT.

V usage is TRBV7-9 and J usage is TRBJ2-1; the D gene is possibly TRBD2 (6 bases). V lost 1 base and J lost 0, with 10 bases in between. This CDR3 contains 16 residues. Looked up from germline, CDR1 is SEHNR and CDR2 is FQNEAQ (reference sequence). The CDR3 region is CASSLVRESSYNEQFF. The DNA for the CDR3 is TGTGCCAGCAGCTTAGTACGGGAGAGCTCCTACAATGAGCAGTTCTTC.

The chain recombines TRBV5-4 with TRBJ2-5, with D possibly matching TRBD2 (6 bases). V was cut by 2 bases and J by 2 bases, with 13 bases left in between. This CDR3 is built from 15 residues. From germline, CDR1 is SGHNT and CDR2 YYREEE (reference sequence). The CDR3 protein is CASSFGTSAQETQYF. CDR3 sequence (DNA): TGTGCCAGCAGCTTTGGGACTTCGGCGCAAGAGACCCAGTACTTC.

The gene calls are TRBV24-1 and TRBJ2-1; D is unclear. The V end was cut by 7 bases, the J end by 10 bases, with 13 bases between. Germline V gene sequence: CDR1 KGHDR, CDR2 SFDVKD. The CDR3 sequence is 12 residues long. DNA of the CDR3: TGTGCCACCAGCGAAATTAACCGGGAGCAGTTCTTC. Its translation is CATSEINREQFF.

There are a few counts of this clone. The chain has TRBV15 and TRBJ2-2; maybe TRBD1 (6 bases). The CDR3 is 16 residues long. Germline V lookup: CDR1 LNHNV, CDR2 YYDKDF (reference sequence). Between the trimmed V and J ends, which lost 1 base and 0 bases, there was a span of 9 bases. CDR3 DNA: TGTGCCACCAGCAGAGGACAGGCCGCGAACACCGGGGAGCTGTTTTTT. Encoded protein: CATSRGQAANTGELFF.

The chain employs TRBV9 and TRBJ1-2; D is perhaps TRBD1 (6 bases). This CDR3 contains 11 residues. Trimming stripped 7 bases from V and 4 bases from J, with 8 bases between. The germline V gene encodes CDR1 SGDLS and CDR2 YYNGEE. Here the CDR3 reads CASQGLYGYTF. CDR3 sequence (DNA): TGTGCCAGCCAGGGGCTCTATGGCTACACCTTC.

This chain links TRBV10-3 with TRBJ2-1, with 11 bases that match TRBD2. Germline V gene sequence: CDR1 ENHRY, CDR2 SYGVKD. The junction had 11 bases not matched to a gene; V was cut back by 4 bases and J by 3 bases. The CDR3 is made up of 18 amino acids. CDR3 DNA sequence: TGTGCCATCAGTGGGGCTAGCGGGGGGTCTGGCGGCTACAATGAGCAGTTCTTC. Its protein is CAISGASGGSGGYNEQFF.